What follows describes a single T cell receptor (beta chain). The antigen is not known. CDR1 MGHRA and CDR2 YSYEKL come from the germline V gene. The CDR3 is 12 residues long. With 0 bases removed from V and 3 bases from J, the gap between germline ends came to 2 bases. Measured with immunoSEQ multiplex PCR; TCRdb has only the in-frame clones, and not every one. This sample carries under 70,000 clones, 85% to 90% of them seen once, and the ten largest clones take 10% to 11%. This sample was taken from a study of OX40 agonist ivuxolimab in advanced cancers. Study-level background: The patients got ivuxolimab, which is an agonistic anti-OX40 (CD134) antibody.

Notes on the study in general: In the 0.1 to 3.0 mg/kg range, CD4+ and CD8+ blood T cells had expanded clonally by week 6.

The TCR comes from an adult with an advanced solid tumor such as melanoma, head and neck, liver or kidney cancer. The specimen comprised CD4+ or CD8+ T cells sorted from blood, sampled in a trial of the OX40 agonist ivuxolimab. The rearrangement joins TRBV4-1 to TRBJ2-5, with D unresolved. The CDR3 bases are TGCGCCAGCAGCCAAGATGAAGAGACCCAGTACTTC. Amino acids: CASSQDEETQYF.